This TCR beta chain is drawn from a study of CD8 T cells in Susac syndrome. An amount of RNA that ranged from roughly 0.45 to 1 ug was reverse transcribed with random hexamers. The CDR3 of TCR beta was amplified by immunoSEQ multiplex PCR across 54 Vbeta and 13 Jbeta. TCRdb reanalysed the immunoSEQ multiplex PCR reads using MiXCR and keeps one entry per CDR3 protein. The sample records some 140,000 distinct CDR3 sequences, approximately 95% being singletons. The CDR3 has 14 amino acids. Between the trimmed V and J ends, which lost 6 bases and 0 bases, there was a span of 8 bases. Germline CDR1 SEHNR, CDR2 FQNEAQ (reference sequence).

The TCR was taken from a human donor with Susac syndrome. V usage is TRBV7-9 and J usage is TRBJ2-2; a possible D gene is TRBD2 (6 bases). Sequenced sample: CD8+ T cells from PBMCs. The CDR3 here is CASSGLSNTGELFF. DNA of the CDR3: TGTGCCAGCAGTGGACTATCGAACACCGGGGAGCTGTTTTTT. The entire variable domain, with the rest obtained from reference TRBV7-9 and TRBJ2-2, is as follows: DTGVSQNPRHKITKRGQNVTFRCDPISEHNRLYWYRQTLGQGPEFLTYFQNEAQLEKSRLLSDRFSAERPKGSFSTLEIQRTEQGDSAMYLCASSGLSNTGELFFGEGSRLTVL.